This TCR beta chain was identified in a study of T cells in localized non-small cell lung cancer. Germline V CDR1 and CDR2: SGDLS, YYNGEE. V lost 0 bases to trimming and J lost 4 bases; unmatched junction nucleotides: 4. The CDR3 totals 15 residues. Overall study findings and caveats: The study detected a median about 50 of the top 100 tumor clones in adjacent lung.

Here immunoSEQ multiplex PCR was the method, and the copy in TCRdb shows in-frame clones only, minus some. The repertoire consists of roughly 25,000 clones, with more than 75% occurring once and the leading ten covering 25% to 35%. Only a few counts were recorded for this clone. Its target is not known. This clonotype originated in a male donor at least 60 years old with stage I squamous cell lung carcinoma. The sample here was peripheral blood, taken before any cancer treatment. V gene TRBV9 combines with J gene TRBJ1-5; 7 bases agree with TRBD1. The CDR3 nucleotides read TGTGCCAGCAGCGTAGGGTCAGGGGGTAATCAGCCCCAGCATTTT. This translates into CASSVGSGGNQPQHF.